Listed below are T cell receptor beta chains from one sample, sequenced in a study of blood T cell repertoires in COVID-19. The repertoire was sequenced with immunoSEQ multiplex PCR; TCRdb's copy has only in-frame clones and lacks some. The data contain 90,000 to 120,000 clones, about 90% of them seen just once; the ten biggest clones take up under 5.5%. The sample was peripheral blood. These receptor sequences come from a man between 40 and 49 years old with active or convalescent COVID-19. The CDR3 runs from the conserved cysteine through the conserved F or W. D genes are given only for firm matches. The listing skips clone size in some rows; elsewhere it reads once, few, many or a size class.

TRBV27,TRBD2,-,TRBJ2-1,14,TGTGCCAGCAGGGGGACTAGTATCTACAATGAGCAGTTCTTC,CASRGTSIYNEQFF
TRBV5-6,TRBD1,-,TRBJ2-3,17,TGTGCCAGCAGCTTGGTGGGGATGGGACAGGGGTCAGATACGCAGTATTTT,CASSLVGMGQGSDTQYF
TRBV28,-,-,TRBJ2-1,12,TGTGCCAGCAGTGCTCACCGGAATGAGCAGTTCTTC,CASSAHRNEQFF
TRBV11-2,-,-,TRBJ2-7,14,TGTGCCAGCAGCCTCGCCGCGACAGGCTACGAGCAGTACTTC,CASSLAATGYEQYF
TRBV30,-,once,TRBJ2-7,11,TGTGCCTGGAGTATAGGAGGCGAGCAGTACTTC,CAWSIGGEQYF
TRBV10-3,-,-,TRBJ2-4,17,TGTGCCATCAGTGACACCCGGGGATACAATGACGCACATATTCAGTACTTC,CAISDTRGYNDAHIQYF
TRBV24-1,-,-,TRBJ1-5,13,TGTGCCACCAGTGAAAGGGGCACTCAGCCCCAGCATTTT,CATSERGTQPQHF
TRBV6-6,TRBD1,-,TRBJ1-5,17,TGTGCCAGCAGTCCCGGCCTCCCGGGACAGGGGTATCAGCCCCAGCATTTT,CASSPGLPGQGYQPQHF
TRBV20-1,-,few,TRBJ2-7,14,TGCAGTGCTAGTCTAGCGTTGCGCTCCTACGAGCAGTACTTC,CSASLALRSYEQYF
TRBV13,-,once,TRBJ2-1,16,TGTGCCAGCAGCTTAGGGATCGGCGGGGCTTACAATGAGCAGTTCTTC,CASSLGIGGAYNEQFF
TRBV4-3,TRBD2,-,TRBJ2-1,15,TGCGCCAGCAGCCAAGGACTAGCGGGAGCGAATGAGCAGTTCTTC,CASSQGLAGANEQFF
TRBV5-1,-,-,TRBJ2-6,15,TGCGCCAGCAGGACAGGACCTGCTGGGGCCAACGTCCTGACTTTC,CASRTGPAGANVLTF
TRBV6-6,TRBD2,-,TRBJ2-3,15,TGTGCCAGCAGTAAGCTACTAGCGGCCACAGATACGCAGTATTTT,CASSKLLAATDTQYF
TRBV6-5,TRBD1,-,TRBJ2-2,15,TGTGCCGTCAGGAGTGGACAGGGCAACACCGGGGAGCTGTTTTTT,CAVRSGQGNTGELFF
TRBV7-3,-,once,TRBJ2-7,15,TGTGCCAGCAGCAAACAGGGTGGAAGCTCCTACGAGCAGTACTTC,CASSKQGGSSYEQYF
TRBV16,-,once,TRBJ2-7,12,TGTGCCAGCAGTCGGACACCCCCGGAGCAGTACTTC,CASSRTPPEQYF
TRBV5-1,-,-,TRBJ1-3,14,TGCGCCAGCAGCCCGGGGGTCTCTGGAAACACCATATATTTT,CASSPGVSGNTIYF
TRBV18,TRBD1,-,TRBJ1-3,17,TGTGCCAGCTCGCGGGCCGGGACAGTCGTCTCTGGAAACACCATATATTTT,CASSRAGTVVSGNTIYF
TRBV5-4,-,-,TRBJ1-1,14,TGTGCCAGCAGCTGGGGACAAAGGGGCACTGAAGCTTTCTTT,CASSWGQRGTEAFF
TRBV20-1,-,few,TRBJ2-5,11,TGCAGTGCCCCGAGGGCGGAGACCCAGTACTTC,CSAPRAETQYF
TRBV7-7,TRBD1,once,TRBJ2-2,15,TGTGCTAGCAGCCCGTACTCCGGGACAGGGGGGGAGCTGTTTTTT,CASSPYSGTGGELFF
TRBV29-1,TRBD1,-,TRBJ2-1,17,TGCAGCGTTGAAGGTGGCCTCGGGACAGGGGGAGTGAATGAGCAGTTCTTC,CSVEGGLGTGGVNEQFF